The clone carrying this T cell receptor (beta chain) was observed once. The source of the sample is a study of PD-1 blockade in classical Hodgkin lymphoma. The germline gives CDR1 MNHEY, CDR2 SMNVEV (reference sequence). Trimming at V came to 5 bases and at J to 5 bases, leaving 6 bases not matched to a gene. The CDR3 consists of 14 residues. Generated by immunoSEQ multiplex PCR, the TCRdb table keeps only in-frame clones and is missing some. Counted here are 43,000 or so clones, about 73% occurring once; the ten biggest clones make up approximately 10%. All the patients suffered relapse after autologous stem cell transplantation, and brentuximab vedotin exposure differed.

The gene calls are TRBV27 and TRBJ1-2; 9 bases are a match to TRBD1. The sequenced sample was peripheral blood mononuclear cells (PBMCs), obtained at baseline. The origin of this receptor is a human donor with classical Hodgkin lymphoma. This CDR3 is CASSLSGTGYGYTF. CDR3 bases: TGTGCCAGCAGTCTCTCAGGGACAGGGTATGGCTACACCTTC.